The TCR beta chain under discussion was sequenced for a study of blood T cell repertoires in COVID-19. In this sample, this clone turned up once. Profiled with immunoSEQ multiplex PCR; TCRdb holds only in-frame clones, not every one. Of around 200,000 clones in the sample, 87% are singletons; the top ten hold about an eighth. This CDR3 comprises 11 residues. Germline V lookup: CDR1 SGHDN, CDR2 FVKESK. Trimming pared 5 bases from V and 2 bases from J, leaving 4 bases between. This chain uses TRBV14 with TRBJ2-7; D is undetermined. This clonotype was obtained from a woman under 30 who had recovered from COVID-19. Sequencing used peripheral blood. The CDR3 sequence: CASSFTYEQYF. The CDR3, as DNA: TGTGCCAGCAGCTTTACCTACGAGCAGTACTTC.